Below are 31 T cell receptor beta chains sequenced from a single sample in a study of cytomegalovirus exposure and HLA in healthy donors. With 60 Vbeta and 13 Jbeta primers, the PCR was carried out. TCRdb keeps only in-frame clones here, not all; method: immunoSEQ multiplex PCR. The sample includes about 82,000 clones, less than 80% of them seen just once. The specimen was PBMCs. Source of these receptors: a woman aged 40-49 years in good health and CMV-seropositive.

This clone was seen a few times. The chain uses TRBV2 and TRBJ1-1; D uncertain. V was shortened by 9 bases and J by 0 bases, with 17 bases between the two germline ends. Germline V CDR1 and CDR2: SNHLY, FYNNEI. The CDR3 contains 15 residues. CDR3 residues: CASLGSGPMNTEAFF. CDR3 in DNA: TGTGCCAGTTTGGGGAGTGGTCCGATGAACACTGAAGCTTTCTTT.

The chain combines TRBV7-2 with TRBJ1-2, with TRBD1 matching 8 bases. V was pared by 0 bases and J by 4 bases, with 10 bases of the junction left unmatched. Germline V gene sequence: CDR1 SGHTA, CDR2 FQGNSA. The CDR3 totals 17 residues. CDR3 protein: CASSLAWFGQGSYGYTF. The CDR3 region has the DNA TGTGCCAGCAGCTTAGCTTGGTTCGGACAGGGTAGCTATGGCTACACCTTC.

The DNA for the CDR3 is TGCGCCAGCAGCCAAGATCAGGGGGGCTCCTACAATGAGCAGTTCTTC. Translated: CASSQDQGGSYNEQFF. The chain couples TRBV4-3 to TRBJ2-1; perhaps TRBD1 as D (7 bases). This CDR3 is 16 amino acids long. Germline V gene lookup returns CDR1 LGHNA and CDR2 YSLEER. Trimming removed 0 bases from V and 0 bases from J, with 9 bases in between.

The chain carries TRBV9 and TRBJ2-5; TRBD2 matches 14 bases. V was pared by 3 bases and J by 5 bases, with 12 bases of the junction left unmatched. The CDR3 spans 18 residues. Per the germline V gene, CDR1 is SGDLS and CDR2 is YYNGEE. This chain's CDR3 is CASSEGTSGSSEVETQYF. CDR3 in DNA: TGTGCCAGCAGCGAGGGGACTAGCGGGAGTAGTGAGGTGGAGACCCAGTACTTC.

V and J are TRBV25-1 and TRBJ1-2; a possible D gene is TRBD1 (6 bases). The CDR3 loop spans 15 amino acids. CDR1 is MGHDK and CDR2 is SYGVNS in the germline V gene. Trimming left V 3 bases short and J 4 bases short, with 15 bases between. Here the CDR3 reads CASSDRGGWGYGYTF. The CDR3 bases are TGTGCCAGCAGTGATCGGGGGGGCTGGGGCTATGGCTACACCTTC.

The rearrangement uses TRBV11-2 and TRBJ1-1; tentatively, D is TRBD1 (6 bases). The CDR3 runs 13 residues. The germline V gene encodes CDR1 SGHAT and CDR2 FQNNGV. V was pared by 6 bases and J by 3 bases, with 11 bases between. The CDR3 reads CASSHRVDTEAFF. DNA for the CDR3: TGTGCCAGCAGTCACAGGGTAGACACTGAAGCTTTCTTT.

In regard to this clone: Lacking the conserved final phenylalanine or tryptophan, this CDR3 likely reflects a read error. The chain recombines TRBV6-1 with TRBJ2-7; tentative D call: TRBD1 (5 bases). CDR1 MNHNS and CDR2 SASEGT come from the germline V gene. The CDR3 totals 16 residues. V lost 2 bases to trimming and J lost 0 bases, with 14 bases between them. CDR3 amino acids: CASSESVGAGSYEQYS. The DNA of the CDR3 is TGTGCCAGCAGTGAATCTGTTGGGGCTGGCTCCTACGAGCAGTACTCC.

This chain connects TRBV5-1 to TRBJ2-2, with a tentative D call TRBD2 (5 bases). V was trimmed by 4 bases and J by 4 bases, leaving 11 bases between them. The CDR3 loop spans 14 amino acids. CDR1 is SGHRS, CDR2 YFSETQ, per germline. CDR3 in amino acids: CASSPRAGTGELFF. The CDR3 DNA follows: TGCGCCAGCAGCCCGAGGGCCGGCACCGGGGAGCTGTTTTTT.

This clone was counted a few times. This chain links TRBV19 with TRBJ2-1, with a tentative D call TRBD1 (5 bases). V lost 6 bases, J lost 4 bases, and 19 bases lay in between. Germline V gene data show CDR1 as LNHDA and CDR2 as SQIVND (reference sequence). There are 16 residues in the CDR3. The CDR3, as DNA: TGTGCCAGTAGCTCAGGGCCGGCAGATGTGTACAATGAGCAGTTCTTC. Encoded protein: CASSSGPADVYNEQFF.

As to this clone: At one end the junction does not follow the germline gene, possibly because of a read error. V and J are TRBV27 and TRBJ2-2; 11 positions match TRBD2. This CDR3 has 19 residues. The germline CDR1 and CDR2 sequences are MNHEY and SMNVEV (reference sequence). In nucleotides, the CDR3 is TGTGCCAGCAGTTTATTACCGCCGGGACTAGCGGCGAACACCGGGGAGCTGTCTTTT. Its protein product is CASSLLPPGLAANTGELSF.

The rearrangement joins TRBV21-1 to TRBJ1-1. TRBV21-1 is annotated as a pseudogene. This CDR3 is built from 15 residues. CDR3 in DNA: TGTGCCAGCAGCATCCCGAACCGGAGTGAGACTGAAGCTTTCTTT. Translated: CASSIPNRSETEAFF.

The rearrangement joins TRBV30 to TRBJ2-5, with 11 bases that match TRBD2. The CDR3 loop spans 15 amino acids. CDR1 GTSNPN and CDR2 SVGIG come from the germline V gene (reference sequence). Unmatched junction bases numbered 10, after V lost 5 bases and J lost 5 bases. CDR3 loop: CAWALTSGSWETQYF. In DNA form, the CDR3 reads TGTGCCTGGGCCTTAACTAGCGGGAGCTGGGAGACCCAGTACTTC.

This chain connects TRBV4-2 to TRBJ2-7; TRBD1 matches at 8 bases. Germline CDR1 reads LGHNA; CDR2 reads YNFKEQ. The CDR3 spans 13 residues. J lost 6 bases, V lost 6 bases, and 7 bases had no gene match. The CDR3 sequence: CASSPGTGGEQYF. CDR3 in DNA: TGTGCCAGCAGTCCCGGGACAGGAGGCGAGCAGTACTTC.

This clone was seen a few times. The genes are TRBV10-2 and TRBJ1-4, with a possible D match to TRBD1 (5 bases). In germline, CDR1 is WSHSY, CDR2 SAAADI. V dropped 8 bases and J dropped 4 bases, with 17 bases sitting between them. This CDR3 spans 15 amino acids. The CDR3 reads CASGRDRTFNEKLFF. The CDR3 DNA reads TGCGCCAGCGGGAGGGACCGGACCTTTAATGAAAAACTGTTTTTT.

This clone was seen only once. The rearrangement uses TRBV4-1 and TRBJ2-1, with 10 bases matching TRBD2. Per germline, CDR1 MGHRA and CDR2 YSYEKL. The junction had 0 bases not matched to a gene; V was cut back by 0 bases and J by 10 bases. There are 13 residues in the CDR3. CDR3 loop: CASSQDSGREQFF. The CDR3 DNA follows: TGCGCCAGCAGCCAAGATAGCGGGAGGGAGCAGTTCTTC.

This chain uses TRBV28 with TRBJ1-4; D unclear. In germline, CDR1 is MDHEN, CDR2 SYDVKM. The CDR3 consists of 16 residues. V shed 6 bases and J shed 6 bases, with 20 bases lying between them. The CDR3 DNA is TGTGCCAGCAGCCGGAGGGCAATTGGTAAACATGAAAAACTGTTTTTT. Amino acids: CASSRRAIGKHEKLFF. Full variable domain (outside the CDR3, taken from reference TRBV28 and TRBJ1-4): DVKVTQSSRYLVKRTGEKVFLECVQDMDHENMFWYRQDPGLGLRLIYFSYDVKMKEKGDIPEGYSVSREKKERFSLILESASTNQTSMYLCASSRRAIGKHEKLFFGSGTQLSVL.

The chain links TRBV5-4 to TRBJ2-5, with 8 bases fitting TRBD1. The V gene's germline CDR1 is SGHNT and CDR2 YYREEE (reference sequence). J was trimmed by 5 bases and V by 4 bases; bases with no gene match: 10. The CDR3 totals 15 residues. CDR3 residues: CASSRPGGNGETQYF. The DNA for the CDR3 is TGTGCCAGCAGCCGACCAGGGGGCAATGGGGAGACCCAGTACTTC.

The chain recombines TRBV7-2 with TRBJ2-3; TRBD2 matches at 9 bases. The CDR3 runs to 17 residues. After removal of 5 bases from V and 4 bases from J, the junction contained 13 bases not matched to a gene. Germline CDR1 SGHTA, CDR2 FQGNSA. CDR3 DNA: TGTGCCAGCAGCCCTCAAGGACTAGCGACATCGGCAGATACGCAGTATTTT. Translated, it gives CASSPQGLATSADTQYF.

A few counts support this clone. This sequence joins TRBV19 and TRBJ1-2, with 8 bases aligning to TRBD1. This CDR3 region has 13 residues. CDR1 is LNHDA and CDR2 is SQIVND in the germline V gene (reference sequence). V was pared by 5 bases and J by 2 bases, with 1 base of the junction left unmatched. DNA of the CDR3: TGTGCCAGTAGTCCAGGGGGCAACTATGGCTACACCTTC. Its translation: CASSPGGNYGYTF.

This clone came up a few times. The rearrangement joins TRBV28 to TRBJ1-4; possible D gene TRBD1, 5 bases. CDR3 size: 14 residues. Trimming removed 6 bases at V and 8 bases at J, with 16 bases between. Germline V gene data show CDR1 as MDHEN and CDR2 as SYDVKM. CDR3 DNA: TGTGCCAGCAGCCCGGACATCTGGGGAGAAAAACTGTTTTTT. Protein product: CASSPDIWGEKLFF.

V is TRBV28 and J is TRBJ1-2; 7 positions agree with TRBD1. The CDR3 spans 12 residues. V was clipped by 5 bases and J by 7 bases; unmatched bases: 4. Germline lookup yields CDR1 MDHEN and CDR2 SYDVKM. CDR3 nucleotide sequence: TGTGCCAGCAGTACGAGACAGGGTGGCTACACCTTC. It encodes CASSTRQGGYTF.

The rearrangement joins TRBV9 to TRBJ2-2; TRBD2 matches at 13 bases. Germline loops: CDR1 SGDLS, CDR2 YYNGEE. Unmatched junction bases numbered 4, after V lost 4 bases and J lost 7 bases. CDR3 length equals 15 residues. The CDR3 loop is CASSWTSGSFGELFF. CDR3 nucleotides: TGTGCCAGCAGCTGGACTAGCGGGAGTTTCGGGGAGCTGTTTTTT.

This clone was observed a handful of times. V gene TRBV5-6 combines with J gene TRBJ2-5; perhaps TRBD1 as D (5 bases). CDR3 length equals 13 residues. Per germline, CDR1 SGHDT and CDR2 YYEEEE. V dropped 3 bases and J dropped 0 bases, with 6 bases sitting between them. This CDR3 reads CASSSTDQETQYF. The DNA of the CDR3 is TGTGCCAGCAGCTCGACAGACCAAGAGACCCAGTACTTC.

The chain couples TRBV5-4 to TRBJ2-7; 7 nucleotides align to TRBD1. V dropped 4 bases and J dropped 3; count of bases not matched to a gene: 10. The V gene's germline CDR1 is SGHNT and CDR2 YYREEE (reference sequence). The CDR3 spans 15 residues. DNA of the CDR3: TGTGCCAGCAGCCAACCGACAGGGCTGCTCTACGAGCAGTACTTC. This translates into CASSQPTGLLYEQYF.

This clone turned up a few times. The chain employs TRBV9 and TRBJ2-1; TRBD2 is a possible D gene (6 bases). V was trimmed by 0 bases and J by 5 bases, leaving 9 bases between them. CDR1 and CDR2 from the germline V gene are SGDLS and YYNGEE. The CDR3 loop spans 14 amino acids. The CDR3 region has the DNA TGTGCCAGCAGCGTAGGTCCGGGGGACAATGAGCAGTTCTTC. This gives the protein CASSVGPGDNEQFF. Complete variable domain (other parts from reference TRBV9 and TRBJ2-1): DSGVTQTPKHLITATGQRVTLRCSPRSGDLSVYWYQQSLDQGLQFLIQYYNGEERAKGNILERFSAQQFPDLHSELNLSSLELGDSALYFCASSVGPGDNEQFFGPGTRLTVL.

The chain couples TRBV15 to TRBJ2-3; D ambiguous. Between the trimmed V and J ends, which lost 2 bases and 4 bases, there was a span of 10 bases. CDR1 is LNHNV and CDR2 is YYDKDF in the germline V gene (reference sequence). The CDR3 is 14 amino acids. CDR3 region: CATSRFRRADTQYF. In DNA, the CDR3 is TGTGCCACCAGCAGATTTCGTCGAGCAGATACGCAGTATTTT.

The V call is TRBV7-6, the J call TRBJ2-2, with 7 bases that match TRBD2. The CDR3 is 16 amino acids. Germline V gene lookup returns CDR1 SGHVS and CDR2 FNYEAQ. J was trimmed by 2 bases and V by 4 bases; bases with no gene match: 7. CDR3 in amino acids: CASSSEAGPNTGELFF. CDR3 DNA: TGTGCCAGCAGCTCGGAAGCGGGACCTAACACCGGGGAGCTGTTTTTT.

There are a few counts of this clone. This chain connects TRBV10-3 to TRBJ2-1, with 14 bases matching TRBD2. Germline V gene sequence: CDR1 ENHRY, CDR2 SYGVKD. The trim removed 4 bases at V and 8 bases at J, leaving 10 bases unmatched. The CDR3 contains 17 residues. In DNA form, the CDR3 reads TGTGCCATCAGTGGGATCGGGACTAGCGGGAGTGTCGATGAGCAGTTCTTC. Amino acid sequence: CAISGIGTSGSVDEQFF.

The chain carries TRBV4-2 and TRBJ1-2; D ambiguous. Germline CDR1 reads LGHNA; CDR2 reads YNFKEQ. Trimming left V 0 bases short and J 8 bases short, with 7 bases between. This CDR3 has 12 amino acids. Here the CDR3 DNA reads TGTGCCAGCAGCCAAGATCGCAGAGGCTACACCTTC. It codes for CASSQDRRGYTF.

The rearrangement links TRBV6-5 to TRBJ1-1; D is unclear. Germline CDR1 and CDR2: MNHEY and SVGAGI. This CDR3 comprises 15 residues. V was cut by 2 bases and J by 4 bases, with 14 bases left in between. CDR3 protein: CASSYAGLLATEAFF. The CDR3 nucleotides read TGTGCCAGCAGTTACGCCGGCCTCTTAGCCACTGAAGCTTTCTTT.

The CDR3 DNA reads TGTGCCAGCAGCGACGAGGGCAGTTTCGCCCCCAAGGGAAACAATGAGCAGTTCTTC. Residues: CASSDEGSFAPKGNNEQFF. The chain has TRBV28 and TRBJ2-1; possible D gene TRBD2, 5 bases. V dropped 6 bases and J dropped 5 bases, with 29 bases sitting between them. The CDR3 length is 19 residues. Looked up from germline, CDR1 is MDHEN and CDR2 is SYDVKM.